The 31 T cell receptor beta chains listed next were all sequenced from one sample in a study of T cells in Graves' hyperthyroidism and ophthalmopathy. Amplified regions were TCR beta CDR3 sequences from RNA transcripts. The study used the HTBI primer set for a first-round RT-PCR of the TCR CDR3. Using its own MiXCR run on the multiplex PCR reads, TCRdb lists one record per CDR3 protein. The repertoire holds fewer than 600,000 distinct CDR3 sequences, with around 15% as singletons. Material for sequencing was blood. Receptors originate from a woman in her thirties or forties with Graves' hyperthyroidism.

The sample holds a few counts of this clonotype. A junction boundary mismatches the germline segment, possibly from a read error. This rearrangement joins TRBV28 to TRBJ1-2, with 8 bases aligning to TRBD1. CDR1 MDHEN and CDR2 SYDVKM come from the germline V gene. This CDR3 has 15 residues. Here the CDR3 DNA reads TGTGTCAGCATCACGGGACAGGCTCATAACTATGGCTACACCTTC. Protein sequence: CVSITGQAHNYGYTF.

Many counts were recorded for this clonotype. The CDR3 here is CASVPSGAGGGELFF. CDR3 DNA: TGCGCCAGCGTCCCTTCAGGGGCAGGTGGCGGGGAGCTGTTTTTT. The chain couples TRBV5-1 to TRBJ2-2; maybe TRBD1 (6 bases). Germline-derived CDR1 and CDR2 are SGHRS and YFSETQ. Trimming removed 7 bases from V and 7 bases from J, with 20 bases in between. This CDR3 comprises 15 residues.

This clonotype was detected a few times. The chain recombines TRBV7-9 with TRBJ2-7; D is possibly TRBD1 (6 bases). The germline V gene encodes CDR1 SEHNR and CDR2 FQNEAQ (reference sequence). Trimming cost V 4 bases and J 3 bases, with 13 bases left between them. This CDR3 spans 14 amino acids. CDR3 loop: CASSYQQGYYEQYF. The DNA for the CDR3 is TGTGCCAGCAGCTACCAACAGGGATACTACGAGCAGTACTTC.

In this sample, this clonotype turned up many times. This chain links TRBV3-1 with TRBJ2-3, with TRBD2 as a possible D gene (6 bases). Germline CDR1 reads LGHDT; CDR2 reads YNNKEL (reference sequence). The V gene lost 1 base and the J gene lost 1 base, with 6 bases spanning the gap. The CDR3 contains 14 residues. The CDR3 spells CASSQVAGTDTQYF. The CDR3 DNA follows: TGTGCCAGCAGCCAAGTAGCGGGCACAGATACGCAGTATTTT.

The V and J genes are TRBV12-3 or TRBV12-4 and TRBJ2-7; D is possibly TRBD1 or TRBD2 (5 bases each). Trimming shortened V by 2 bases and J by 1 base, and 15 bases separated the two germline ends. CDR3 length: 16 residues. In DNA form, the CDR3 reads TGTGCCAGCAGTTTAAGGCCCCCGGGGCAGTCCTACGAGCAGTACTTC. The encoded protein is CASSLRPPGQSYEQYF.

This clonotype was seen ten or more times. The chain has TRBV20-1 and TRBJ2-1, with D hard to call. The V end was cut by 0 bases, the J end by 1 base, with 19 bases between. Germline loops: CDR1 DFQATT, CDR2 SNEGSKA (reference sequence). CDR3 length: 18 residues. The CDR3 protein is CSARDRLDIEVSYNEQFF. The CDR3 DNA follows: TGCAGTGCTAGAGACCGCTTAGATATTGAGGTTTCCTACAATGAGCAGTTCTTC.

V and J are TRBV30 and TRBJ2-5; no clear D. Trimming shortened V by 0 bases and J by 7 bases, and 12 bases separated the two germline ends. CDR3 length: 13 residues. Germline CDR1 is GTSNPN and CDR2 is SVGIG (reference sequence). CDR3 bases: TGTGCCTGGAGTGTAGCCGACGTGGGGACCCAGTACTTC. Its protein product is CAWSVADVGTQYF.

This clonotype has more than one count but fewer than ten. The rearrangement joins TRBV6-1 to TRBJ2-3; 7 bases align to TRBD2. The CDR3 spans 15 residues. Per the germline V gene, CDR1 is MNHNS and CDR2 is SASEGT. J gave up 3 bases and V 2 bases, and 5 bases lay outside the gene matches. The CDR3 sequence: CASSELGGETDTQYF. In DNA form, the CDR3 reads TGTGCCAGCAGTGAATTGGGAGGGGAGACAGATACGCAGTATTTT.

A word on this clonotype: A much larger clone sits a single nucleotide away, making a read error possible. The CDR3 loop reads CASSLSAGHKGANVLTF. CDR3 sequence (DNA): TGTGCCAGCAGTTTATCTGCAGGGCACAAAGGGGCCAACGTCCTGACTTTC. V gene TRBV12-3 or TRBV12-4 combines with J gene TRBJ2-6, with D maybe TRBD1 (5 bases). The CDR3 runs to 17 residues. Trimming took off 2 bases at V and 4 bases at J, with 15 bases between the two ends.

The rearrangement uses TRBV7-8 and TRBJ1-3; D not certain. The germline CDR1 and CDR2 sequences are SGHVS and FQNEAQ. The CDR3 runs to 14 residues. V lost 5 bases, J lost 3 bases, and 11 bases lay in between. For the CDR3, the DNA is TGTGCCAGCAGCCTGTCGGAAAGTGGAAACACCATATATTTT. Amino acid sequence: CASSLSESGNTIYF. Supplemented by reference TRBV7-8 and TRBJ1-3, the full variable domain reads GAGVSQSPRYKVAKRGQDVALRCDPISGHVSLFWYQQALGQGPEFLTYFQNEAQLDKSGLPSDRFFAERPEGSVSTLKIQRTQQEDSAVYLCASSLSESGNTIYFGEGSWLTVV.

This clonotype was counted at least ten times. The chain carries TRBV20-1 and TRBJ2-1, with 7 positions matching TRBD1. CDR3 length equals 15 residues. The ends lost 7 bases at V and 5 bases at J; junction bases unmatched: 14. Germline V gives CDR1 DFQATT, CDR2 SNEGSKA (reference sequence). The CDR3 nucleotides read TGCAGTGTAACGACAGGGCCCCTGGACCACAATGAGCAGTTCTTC. It codes for CSVTTGPLDHNEQFF.

This chain connects TRBV7-6 to TRBJ2-5; D not certain. V was shortened by 4 bases and J by 5 bases, with 17 bases between the two germline ends. The length of the CDR3 is 15 residues. CDR1 is SGHVS, CDR2 FNYEAQ, per germline. CDR3 sequence (DNA): TGTGCCAGCAGCTCCCCTCGAGGCGGCGGCGAGACCCAGTACTTC. Translating gives CASSSPRGGGETQYF.

This clonotype was counted only a few times. The gene calls are TRBV20-1 and TRBJ1-1, with 8 bases fitting TRBD1. Germline loops: CDR1 DFQATT, CDR2 SNEGSKA (reference sequence). With 1 base clipped from V and 4 bases from J, the junction kept 2 bases outside the gene matches. The CDR3 runs 13 residues. The CDR3 bases are TGCAGTGCTAGAGTACAGGGGGTCACTGAAGCTTTCTTT. It yields the protein CSARVQGVTEAFF.

This clonotype was observed at least ten times. J is TRBJ2-5 and V is TRBV2; weak D call: TRBD1 (6 bases). V lost 4 bases to trimming and J lost 0 bases, with 12 bases between them. Germline CDR1 and CDR2: SNHLY and FYNNEI. The CDR3 totals 15 residues. CDR3 region: CASSAYPGDQETQYF. CDR3 in DNA: TGTGCCAGCAGTGCGTACCCAGGGGACCAAGAGACCCAGTACTTC.

This clonotype was observed many times. This chain links TRBV7-3 with TRBJ2-3; perhaps TRBD1 as D (6 bases). This CDR3 has 15 amino acids. Germline V gene lookup returns CDR1 SGHTA and CDR2 FQGTGA. Trimming left V 0 bases short and J 6 bases short, with 13 bases between. CDR3 in DNA: TGTGCCAGCAGCTTAACTGGCAGGGGACCGGATACGCAGTATTTT. It encodes CASSLTGRGPDTQYF.

The table lists this clonotype with a few counts. Here the CDR3 reads CASSLEGQGQPQHF. The CDR3 DNA follows: TGTGCCAGCAGTTTAGAGGGACAGGGTCAGCCCCAGCATTTT. The V call is TRBV27, the J call TRBJ1-5; 9 positions match TRBD1. CDR3 length: 14 amino acids. V lost 2 bases and J lost 6; bases outside the gene matches: 2. The V gene's germline CDR1 is MNHEY and CDR2 SMNVEV (reference sequence).

This clonotype appeared many times. The chain couples TRBV20-1 to TRBJ2-3; TRBD1 agrees at 8 bases. V was pared by 0 bases and J by 6 bases, with 5 bases of the junction left unmatched. The CDR3 loop spans 14 amino acids. Germline loops: CDR1 DFQATT, CDR2 SNEGSKA (reference sequence). For the CDR3, the DNA is TGCAGTGCTAGAGACGGCAGGGGGCGGGATACGCAGTATTTT. Translated, it gives CSARDGRGRDTQYF.

This clonotype was seen a handful of times. The CDR3, as DNA: TGTGCCAGCAGCGGGAGGGGTGGAAACACCATATATTTT. This translates into CASSGRGGNTIYF. The rearrangement uses TRBV9 and TRBJ1-3; the D gene is possibly TRBD1 (5 bases). V was shortened by 3 bases and J by 3 bases, with 7 bases between the two germline ends. This CDR3 region has 13 residues. Germline CDR1 reads SGDLS; CDR2 reads YYNGEE.

This clonotype was picked up one time. This may stem from a read error, because a much larger clone lies one nucleotide away. The chain is built from TRBV29-1 and TRBJ2-2; D might be TRBD1 (6 bases). The CDR3 covers 14 residues. Germline values: CDR1 SQVTM, CDR2 ANQGSEA. CDR3 sequence reads: CSVGQALNTGEPFF. In DNA, the CDR3 is TGCAGCGTTGGACAGGCCCTGAACACCGGGGAGCCGTTTTTT.

The chain uses TRBV6-1 and TRBJ2-1, with 7 bases lining up with TRBD2. The germline V gene has CDR1 MNHNS and CDR2 SASEGT. Trimming took 4 bases from V and 7 from J; bases not matched to a gene: 13. The length of the CDR3 is 16 residues. The CDR3 nucleotides read TGTGCCAGCAGTGGGGGTTTTGGGGGGGTTGGAAATGAGCAGTTCTTC. It encodes CASSGGFGGVGNEQFF.

This clonotype was picked up a small number of times. This rearrangement joins TRBV29-1 to TRBJ2-1; D may be TRBD1 (5 bases). Germline V lookup: CDR1 SQVTM, CDR2 ANQGSEA. The CDR3 runs 14 residues. Trimming cost V 6 bases and J 2 bases, with 14 bases left between them. The CDR3 here is CSVFGQAPYNEQFF. The DNA of the CDR3 is TGCAGCGTCTTCGGACAAGCCCCCTACAATGAGCAGTTCTTC.

This clonotype was observed at least ten times. The rearrangement uses TRBV28 and TRBJ2-3; D call uncertain. V lost 10 bases and J lost 6, with 8 bases in between. CDR3 length equals 10 residues. CDR1 is MDHEN and CDR2 is SYDVKM in the germline V gene. In DNA, the CDR3 is TGTGCCACCTCCGGGGATACGCAGTATTTT. Its translation: CATSGDTQYF.

A few counts support this clonotype. One base away lies a much larger clone, so this may be a sequencing read error. The chain joins TRBV30 to TRBJ1-1; TRBD1 might be the D (6 bases). Germline-derived CDR1 and CDR2 are GTSNPN and SVGIG (reference sequence). Trimming removed 0 bases at V and 4 bases at J, with 9 bases between. This CDR3 region has 13 residues. The CDR3 is CAWSVQGSTEAFF. The DNA of the CDR3 is TGTGCCTGGAGTGTACAGGGAAGCACTGAAGCTTTCTTT.

In its sample, this clonotype was seen a few times. The genes are TRBV20-1 and TRBJ2-4, with D possibly called TRBD1 or TRBD2 (5 bases each). Germline V gives CDR1 DFQATT, CDR2 SNEGSKA (reference sequence). V lost 3 bases and J lost 6, with 12 bases in between. The CDR3 extends over 13 amino acids. CDR3 in DNA: TGCAGTGCTAGGGGGGTAGCGATAAACATTCAGTACTTC. It yields the protein CSARGVAINIQYF.

The table lists this clonotype with a few counts. V gene TRBV14 combines with J gene TRBJ2-1, with 7 bases that match TRBD2. V dropped 4 bases and J dropped 4; count of bases not matched to a gene: 7. This CDR3 spans 15 amino acids. Germline V gene lookup returns CDR1 SGHDN and CDR2 FVKESK. The CDR3, as DNA: TGTGCCAGCAGCCCCGGCGGGAGTCAATACAATGAGCAGTTCTTC. This codes for CASSPGGSQYNEQFF.

This clonotype was recorded at least ten times. The V gene is TRBV5-1, the J gene TRBJ2-3, with D tentatively TRBD2 (6 bases). This CDR3 is built from 15 residues. CDR1 is SGHRS and CDR2 is YFSETQ in the germline V gene. V was pared by 1 base and J by 1 base, with 10 bases between. CDR3 protein: CASSLRGGGTDTQYF. The CDR3 DNA is TGCGCCAGCAGCTTGAGGGGAGGAGGCACAGATACGCAGTATTTT.

This rearrangement joins TRBV6-1 to TRBJ2-1, with TRBD2 matching over 9 bases. The germline gives CDR1 MNHNS, CDR2 SASEGT. The CDR3 extends over 16 amino acids. The J segment lost 8 bases and the V segment lost 2 bases, leaving 10 bases of the junction unmatched. CDR3: CASSEYAGGPGDEQFF. The CDR3 region has the DNA TGTGCCAGCAGTGAATATGCGGGAGGGCCCGGCGATGAGCAGTTCTTC.

Only a few counts were recorded for this clonotype. This chain links TRBV18 with TRBJ1-1, with D unresolved. CDR3 length: 14 amino acids. The germline gives CDR1 KGHSH, CDR2 LQKENI. The V end lost 1 base, the J end lost 3 bases, and 9 bases lay between the germline ends. The CDR3 DNA follows: TGTGCCAGCTCACCACAGGGTCCGGACACTGAAGCTTTCTTT. It translates to CASSPQGPDTEAFF. Full variable domain (rest looked up from reference TRBV18 and TRBJ1-1): NAGVMQNPRHLVRRRGQEARLRCSPMKGHSHVYWYRQLPEEGLKFMVYLQKENIIDESGMPKERFSAEFPKEGPSILRIQQVVRGDSAAYFCASSPQGPDTEAFFGQGTRLTVV.

The chain joins TRBV19 to TRBJ1-5; D may be TRBD1 (6 bases). Trimming left V 4 bases short and J 7 bases short, with 11 bases between. Germline CDR1 LNHDA, CDR2 SQIVND (reference sequence). The CDR3 length is 13 residues. CDR3 coding DNA: TGTGCCAGTAGTACTAGGACAGCACAGCCCCAGCATTTT. Amino acid sequence: CASSTRTAQPQHF.

The chain combines TRBV30 with TRBJ2-3, with TRBD2 as a possible D gene (5 bases). Trimming cost V 0 bases and J 1 base, with 11 bases left between them. The CDR3 is made up of 15 amino acids. Germline V gene lookup returns CDR1 GTSNPN and CDR2 SVGIG (reference sequence). The chain's CDR3 is CAWSVGSSGTDTQYF. The CDR3 DNA sequence: TGTGCCTGGAGTGTAGGGAGTAGCGGCACAGATACGCAGTATTTT.

This clonotype has at least ten counts. The V and J genes are TRBV27 and TRBJ2-1, with a weak D call TRBD2 (8 bases). Germline values: CDR1 MNHEY, CDR2 SMNVEV (reference sequence). V was pared by 5 bases and J by 7 bases, with 21 bases between. CDR3 length: 16 amino acids. CDR3 sequence reads: CASSPDRVIAGNEQFF. The CDR3 DNA is TGTGCCAGCAGTCCCGACAGGGTAATAGCGGGAAATGAGCAGTTCTTC.